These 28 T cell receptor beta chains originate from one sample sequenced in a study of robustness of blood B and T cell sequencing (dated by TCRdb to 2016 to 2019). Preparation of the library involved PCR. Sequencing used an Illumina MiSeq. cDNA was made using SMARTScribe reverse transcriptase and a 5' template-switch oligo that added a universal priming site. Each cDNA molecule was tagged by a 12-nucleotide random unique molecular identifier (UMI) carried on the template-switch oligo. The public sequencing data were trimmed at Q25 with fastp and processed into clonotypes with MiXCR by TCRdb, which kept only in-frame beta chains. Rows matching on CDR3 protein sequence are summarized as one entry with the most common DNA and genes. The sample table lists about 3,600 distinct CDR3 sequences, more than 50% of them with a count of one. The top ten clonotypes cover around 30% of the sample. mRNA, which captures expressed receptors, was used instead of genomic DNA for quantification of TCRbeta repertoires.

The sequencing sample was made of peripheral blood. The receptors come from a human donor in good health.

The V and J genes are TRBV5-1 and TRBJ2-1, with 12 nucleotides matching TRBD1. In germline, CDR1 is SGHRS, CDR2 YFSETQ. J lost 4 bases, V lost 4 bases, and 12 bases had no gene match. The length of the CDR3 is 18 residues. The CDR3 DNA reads TGCGCCAGCAGCCCAAGGCACAAGGGACAGGGGGCTTACAATGAGCAGTTCTTC. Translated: CASSPRHKGQGAYNEQFF. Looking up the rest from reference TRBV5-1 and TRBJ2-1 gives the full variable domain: KAGVTQTPRYLIKTRGQQVTLSCSPISGHRSVSWYQQTPGQGLQFLFEYFSETQRNKGNFPGRFSGRQFSNSRSEMNVSTLELGDSALYLCASSPRHKGQGAYNEQFFGPGTRLTVL.

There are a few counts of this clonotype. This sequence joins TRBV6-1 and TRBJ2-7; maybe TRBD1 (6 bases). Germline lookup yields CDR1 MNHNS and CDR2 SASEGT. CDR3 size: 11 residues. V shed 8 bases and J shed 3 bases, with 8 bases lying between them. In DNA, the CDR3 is TGTGCCAGCGGGACACGCTACGAGCAGTACTTC. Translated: CASGTRYEQYF.

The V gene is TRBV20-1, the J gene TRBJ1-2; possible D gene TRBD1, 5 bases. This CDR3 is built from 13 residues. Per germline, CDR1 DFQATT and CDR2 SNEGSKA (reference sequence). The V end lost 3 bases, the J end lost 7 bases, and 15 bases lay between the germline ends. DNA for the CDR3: TGCAGTGCTAGGTATTCAGGGAGTGGTGGCTACACCTTC. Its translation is CSARYSGSGGYTF.

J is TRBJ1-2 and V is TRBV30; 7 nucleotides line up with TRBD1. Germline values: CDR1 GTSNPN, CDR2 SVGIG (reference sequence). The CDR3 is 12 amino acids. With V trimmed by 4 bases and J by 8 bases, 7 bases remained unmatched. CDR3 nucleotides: TGTGCCTGGACCCAGGGGGGTAACGGCTACACCTTC. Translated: CAWTQGGNGYTF.

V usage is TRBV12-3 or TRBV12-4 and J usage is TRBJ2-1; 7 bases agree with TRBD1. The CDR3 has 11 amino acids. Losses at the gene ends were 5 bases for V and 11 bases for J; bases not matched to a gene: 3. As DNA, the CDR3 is TGTGCCAGCAGTACACAGGGGAAGCAGTTCTTC. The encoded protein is CASSTQGKQFF.

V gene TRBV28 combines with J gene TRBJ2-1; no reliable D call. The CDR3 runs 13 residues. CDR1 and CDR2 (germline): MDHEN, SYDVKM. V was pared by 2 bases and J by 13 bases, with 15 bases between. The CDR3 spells CASSLGTPREQFF. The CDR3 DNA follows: TGTGCCAGCAGTTTAGGCACGCCCAGAGAACAGTTCTTC.

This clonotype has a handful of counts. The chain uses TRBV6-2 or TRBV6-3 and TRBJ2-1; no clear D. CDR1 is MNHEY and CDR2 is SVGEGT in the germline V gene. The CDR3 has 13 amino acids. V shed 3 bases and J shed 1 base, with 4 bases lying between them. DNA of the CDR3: TGTGCCAGCAGTTATTTGTCCTACAATGAGCAGTTCTTC. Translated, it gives CASSYLSYNEQFF.

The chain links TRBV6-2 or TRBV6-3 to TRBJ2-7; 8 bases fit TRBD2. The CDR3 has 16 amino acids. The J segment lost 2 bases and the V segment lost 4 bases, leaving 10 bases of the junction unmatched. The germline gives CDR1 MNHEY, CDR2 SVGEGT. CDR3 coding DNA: TGTGCCAGCAGTTCCGATTCCGGACTAGCCGCCTACGAGCAGTACTTC. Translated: CASSSDSGLAAYEQYF.

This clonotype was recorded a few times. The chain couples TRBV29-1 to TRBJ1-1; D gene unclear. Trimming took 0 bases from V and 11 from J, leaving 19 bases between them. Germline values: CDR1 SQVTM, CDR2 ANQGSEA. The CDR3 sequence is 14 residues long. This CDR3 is CSVEDPRPVGGAFF. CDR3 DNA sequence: TGCAGCGTTGAAGATCCTAGACCGGTCGGAGGGGCTTTCTTT. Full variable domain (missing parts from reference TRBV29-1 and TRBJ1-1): SAVISQKPSRDICQRGTSLTIQCQVDSQVTMMFWYRQQPGQSLTLIATANQGSEATYESGFVIDKFPISRPNLTFSTLTVSNMSPEDSSIYLCSVEDPRPVGGAFFGQGTRLTVV.

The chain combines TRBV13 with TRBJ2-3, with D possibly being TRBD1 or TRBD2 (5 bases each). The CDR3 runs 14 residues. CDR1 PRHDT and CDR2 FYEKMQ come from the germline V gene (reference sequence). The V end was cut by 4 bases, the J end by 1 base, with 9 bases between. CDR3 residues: CASSWGPGTDTQYF. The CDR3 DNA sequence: TGTGCCAGCAGCTGGGGACCAGGCACAGATACGCAGTATTTT. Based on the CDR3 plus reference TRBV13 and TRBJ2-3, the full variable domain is AAGVIQSPRHLIKEKRETATLKCYPIPRHDTVYWYQQGPGQDPQFLISFYEKMQSDKGSIPDRFSAQQFSDYHSELNMSSLELGDSALYFCASSWGPGTDTQYFGPGTRLTVL.

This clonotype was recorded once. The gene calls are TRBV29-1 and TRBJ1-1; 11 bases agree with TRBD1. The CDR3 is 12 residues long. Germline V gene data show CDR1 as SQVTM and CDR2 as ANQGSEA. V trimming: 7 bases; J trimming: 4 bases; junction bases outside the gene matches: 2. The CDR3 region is CSAGQGATEAFF. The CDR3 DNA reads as TGCAGCGCTGGACAGGGGGCCACTGAAGCTTTCTTT.

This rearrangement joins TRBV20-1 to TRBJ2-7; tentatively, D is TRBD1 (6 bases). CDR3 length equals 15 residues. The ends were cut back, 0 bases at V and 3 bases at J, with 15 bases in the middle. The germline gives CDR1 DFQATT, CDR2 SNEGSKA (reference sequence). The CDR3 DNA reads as TGCAGTGCTAGAGATCAGGGTCAGGGGATCTACGAGCAGTACTTC. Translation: CSARDQGQGIYEQYF.

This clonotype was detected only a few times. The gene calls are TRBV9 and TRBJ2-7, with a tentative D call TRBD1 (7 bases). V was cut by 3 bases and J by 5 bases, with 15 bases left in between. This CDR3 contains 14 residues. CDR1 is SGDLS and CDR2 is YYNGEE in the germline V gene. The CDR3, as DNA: TGTGCCAGCAGCGGCTACAGGGGAGGCCACGAGCAGTACTTC. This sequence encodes CASSGYRGGHEQYF.

CDR3 nucleotides: TGCGCCAGCAGCCCGGACCCTCCCTACGAGCAGTACTTC. This codes for CASSPDPPYEQYF. V gene TRBV5-1 combines with J gene TRBJ2-7; unclear D gene. The CDR3 runs to 13 residues. V was trimmed by 4 bases and J by 2 bases, leaving 10 bases between them. Germline CDR1 reads SGHRS; CDR2 reads YFSETQ.

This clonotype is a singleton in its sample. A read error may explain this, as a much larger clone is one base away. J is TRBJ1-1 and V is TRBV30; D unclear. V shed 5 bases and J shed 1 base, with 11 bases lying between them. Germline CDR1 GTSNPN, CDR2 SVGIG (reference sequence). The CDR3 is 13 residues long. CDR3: CAWVWTTNTEAFF. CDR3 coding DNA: TGTGCCTGGGTTTGGACGACGAACACTGAAGCTTTCTTT.

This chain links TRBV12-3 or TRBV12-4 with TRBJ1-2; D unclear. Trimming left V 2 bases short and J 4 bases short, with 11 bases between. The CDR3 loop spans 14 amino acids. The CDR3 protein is CASSLRRYGYGYTF. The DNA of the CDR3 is TGTGCCAGCAGTTTACGGCGTTACGGCTATGGCTACACCTTC.

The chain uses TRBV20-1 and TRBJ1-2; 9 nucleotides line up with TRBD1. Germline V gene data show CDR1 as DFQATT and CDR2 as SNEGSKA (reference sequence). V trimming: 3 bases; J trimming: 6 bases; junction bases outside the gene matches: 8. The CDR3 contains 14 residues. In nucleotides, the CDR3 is TGCAGTGCTAGGGGACAGGGAAGTTCGAATGGCTACACCTTC. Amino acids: CSARGQGSSNGYTF.

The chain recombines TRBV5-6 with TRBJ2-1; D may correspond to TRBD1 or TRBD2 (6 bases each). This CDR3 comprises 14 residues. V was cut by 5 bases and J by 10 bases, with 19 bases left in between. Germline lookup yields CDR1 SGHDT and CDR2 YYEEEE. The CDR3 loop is CASSPGRLGGEQFF. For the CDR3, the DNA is TGTGCCAGCAGTCCTGGTCGTTTAGGGGGGGAGCAGTTCTTC.

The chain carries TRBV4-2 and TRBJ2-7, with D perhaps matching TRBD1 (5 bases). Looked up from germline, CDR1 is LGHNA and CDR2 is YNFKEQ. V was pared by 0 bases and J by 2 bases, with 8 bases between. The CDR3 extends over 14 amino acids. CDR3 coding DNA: TGTGCCAGCAGCCAAGATGTGGGGCCCTACGAGCAGTACTTC. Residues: CASSQDVGPYEQYF.

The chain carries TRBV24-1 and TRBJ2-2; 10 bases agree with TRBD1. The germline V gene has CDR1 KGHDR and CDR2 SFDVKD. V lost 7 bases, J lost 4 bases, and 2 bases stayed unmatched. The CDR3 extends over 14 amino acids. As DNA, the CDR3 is TGTGCCACCAGGGGACAGGGGACCACCGGGGAGCTGTTTTTT. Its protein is CATRGQGTTGELFF.

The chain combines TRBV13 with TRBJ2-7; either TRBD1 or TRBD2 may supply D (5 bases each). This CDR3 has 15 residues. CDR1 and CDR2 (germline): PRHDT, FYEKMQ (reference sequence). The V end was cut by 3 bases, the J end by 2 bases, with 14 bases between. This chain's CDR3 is CASSFQRGPTYEQYF. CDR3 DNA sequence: TGTGCCAGCAGCTTCCAAAGGGGACCCACCTACGAGCAGTACTTC.

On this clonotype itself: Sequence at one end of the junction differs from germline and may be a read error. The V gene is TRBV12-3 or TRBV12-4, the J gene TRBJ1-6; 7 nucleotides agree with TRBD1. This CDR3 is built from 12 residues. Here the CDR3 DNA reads TGTGCCAGCAGTTTAAGTAAGGGACAGACGACTTTT. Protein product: CASSLSKGQTTF.

In DNA form, the CDR3 reads TGCAGCGCCGCGAACAGGGAAAGCTACACCTTC. This gives the protein CSAANRESYTF. This rearrangement joins TRBV29-1 to TRBJ1-2, with D perhaps matching TRBD1 (6 bases). The CDR3 loop spans 11 amino acids. Germline values: CDR1 SQVTM, CDR2 ANQGSEA. V dropped 7 bases and J dropped 9 bases, with 15 bases sitting between them.

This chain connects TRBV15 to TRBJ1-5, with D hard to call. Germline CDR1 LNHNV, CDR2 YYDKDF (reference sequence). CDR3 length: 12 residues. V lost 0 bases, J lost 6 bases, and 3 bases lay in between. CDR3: CATSRDSQPQHF. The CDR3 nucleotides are TGTGCCACCAGCAGAGATAGTCAGCCCCAGCATTTT.

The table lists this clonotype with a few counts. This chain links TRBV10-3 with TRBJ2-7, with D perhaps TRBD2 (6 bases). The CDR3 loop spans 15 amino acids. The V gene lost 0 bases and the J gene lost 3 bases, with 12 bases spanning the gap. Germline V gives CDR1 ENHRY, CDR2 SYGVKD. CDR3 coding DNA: TGTGCCATCAGTGAGTCGACTAGGATGTACTACGAGCAGTACTTC. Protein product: CAISESTRMYYEQYF.

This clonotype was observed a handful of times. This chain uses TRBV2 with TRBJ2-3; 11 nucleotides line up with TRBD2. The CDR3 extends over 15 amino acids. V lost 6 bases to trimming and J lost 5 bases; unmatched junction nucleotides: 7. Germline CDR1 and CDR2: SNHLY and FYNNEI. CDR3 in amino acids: CASRETSGGGDTQYF. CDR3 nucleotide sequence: TGTGCCAGCAGGGAAACTAGCGGGGGAGGAGATACGCAGTATTTT.

The CDR3 DNA sequence: TGCAGCGTTGAAGGGCAGCTCTCCTACAATGAGCAGTTCTTC. This encodes CSVEGQLSYNEQFF. The genes are TRBV29-1 and TRBJ2-1; unclear D gene. The germline gives CDR1 SQVTM, CDR2 ANQGSEA. The CDR3 spans 14 residues. Between the trimmed V and J ends, which lost 1 base and 0 bases, there was a span of 7 bases.

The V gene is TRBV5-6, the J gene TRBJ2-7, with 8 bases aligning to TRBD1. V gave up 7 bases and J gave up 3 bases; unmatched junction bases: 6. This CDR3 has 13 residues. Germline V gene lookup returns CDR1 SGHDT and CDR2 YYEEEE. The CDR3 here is CASGQGANYEQYF. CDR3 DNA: TGTGCCAGCGGTCAGGGGGCCAACTACGAGCAGTACTTC. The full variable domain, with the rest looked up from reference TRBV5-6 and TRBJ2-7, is DAGVTQSPTHLIKTRGQQVTLRCSPKSGHDTVSWYQQALGQGPQFIFQYYEEEERQRGNFPDRFSGHQFPNYSSELNVNALLLGDSALYLCASGQGANYEQYFGPGTRLTVT.